This T cell receptor (beta chain) was profiled in a study of cytomegalovirus exposure and HLA in healthy donors. Study-level points and caveats: Most TCR sequences were rare, but some public TCRs occurred in many donors. With later analysis, a missense DCLRE1C variant became linked to TCR beta V- and J-gene trimming. It was taken for granted in presence/absence analyses that sequencing depth across donors was roughly uniform.

Use of 60 Vbeta and 13 Jbeta primers characterized the PCR. Sequenced by immunoSEQ multiplex PCR; TCRdb stores in-frame clones only, minus some. Of over 150,000 clones listed, more than 65% are singletons. On this clone itself: Its target is not known.

This CDR3 region has 14 residues. The ends were cut back, 8 bases at V and 8 bases at J, with 18 bases in the middle. The germline gives CDR1 WNHNN, CDR2 SYGVQD (reference sequence). This TCR was sampled from a woman in her thirties or forties in good health and CMV-seropositive. Sample: PBMCs. The rearrangement links TRBV10-1 to TRBJ1-4, with a weak D call TRBD1 (6 bases). CDR3 residues: CASPPHRVGEKLFF. The CDR3 DNA reads as TGCGCCAGCCCCCCTCACAGGGTGGGAGAAAAACTGTTTTTT.